These 23 T cell receptor beta chains originate from one sample sequenced in a study of T-cell memory formation after mild COVID-19. TCRdb used MiXCR to reprocess the 5' RACE reads, holding one entry per CDR3 protein. The sample consists of 500,000 to 650,000 distinct CDR3 sequences, approximately 21% of them appearing once. The material sequenced was PBMCs or a T cell subset sorted from them (not recorded which). All receptors come from an adult woman who had mild COVID-19 (a few samples of this study predate the infection). Cell type and time point are not known.

The chain uses TRBV2 and TRBJ2-3, with 8 bases that match TRBD2. Germline values: CDR1 SNHLY, CDR2 FYNNEI. The CDR3 consists of 12 residues. CDR3 in DNA: TGTGTGTGCGGGGGGCGAACAGATACGCAGTATTTT. Translating it yields CVCGGRTDTQYF.

DNA of the CDR3: TGTGCCACCAGGGGACAGGGTGGCTACACCTTC. Translated, it gives CATRGQGGYTF. J is TRBJ1-2 and V is TRBV24-1; TRBD1 agrees at 9 bases. This CDR3 contains 11 residues. Germline values: CDR1 KGHDR, CDR2 SFDVKD. V gave up 7 bases and J gave up 7 bases; unmatched junction bases: 0.

This clonotype occurred many times. The CDR3 here is CSVGLSGEPYNEQFF. The DNA for the CDR3 is TGCAGCGTTGGACTTAGCGGCGAACCGTACAATGAGCAGTTCTTC. This chain uses TRBV29-1 with TRBJ2-1; the D gene is possibly TRBD2 (6 bases). The germline V gene has CDR1 SQVTM and CDR2 ANQGSEA. Trimming removed 4 bases from V and 4 bases from J, with 17 bases in between. CDR3 length: 15 amino acids.

The chain combines TRBV29-1 with TRBJ2-1, with unresolved D. V lost 7 bases and J 1 base, leaving 11 bases between the germline ends. The CDR3 runs 13 residues. Germline V gene sequence: CDR1 SQVTM, CDR2 ANQGSEA. CDR3 protein: CSARWGSYNEQFF. The CDR3, as DNA: TGCAGCGCCCGTTGGGGATCCTACAATGAGCAGTTCTTC.

The chain uses TRBV11-2 and TRBJ1-1, with 7 bases identical to TRBD1. In germline, CDR1 is SGHAT, CDR2 FQNNGV. CDR3 length: 16 residues. V shed 4 bases and J 5 bases; nucleotides not matched to a gene: 13. The CDR3: CASSSYRGPDFTEAFF. As DNA, the CDR3 is TGTGCCAGCAGCTCCTACAGGGGACCGGATTTTACTGAAGCTTTCTTT.

The chain uses TRBV7-9 and TRBJ1-5, with 7 nucleotides matching TRBD1. Germline V gene lookup returns CDR1 SEHNR and CDR2 FQNEAQ (reference sequence). The CDR3 has 15 amino acids. After removal of 6 bases from V and 0 bases from J, the junction contained 5 bases not matched to a gene. Written as DNA, the CDR3 is TGTGCCAGCAGTAAACAGGGGAATAGCAATCAGCCCCAGCATTTT. Its protein product is CASSKQGNSNQPQHF.

J is TRBJ1-5 and V is TRBV20-1, with D maybe TRBD1 (6 bases). Deletions cut 5 bases from V and 2 bases from J, with 28 bases between. CDR3 size: 19 residues. The germline gives CDR1 DFQATT, CDR2 SNEGSKA (reference sequence). The CDR3 sequence is CSASPSGRGRIQGNQPQHF. Written as DNA, the CDR3 is TGCAGTGCTTCCCCCTCGGGCAGGGGAAGGATTCAGGGCAATCAGCCCCAGCATTTT.

This clonotype was seen only a few times. The chain is built from TRBV7-9 and TRBJ2-3, with a tentative D call TRBD2 (6 bases). Trimming stripped 5 bases from V and 5 bases from J, with 8 bases between. CDR1 and CDR2 (germline): SEHNR, FQNEAQ (reference sequence). The CDR3 contains 12 residues. The CDR3 nucleotides read TGTGCCAGCAGCAAGACTAGAGATACGCAGTATTTT. This codes for CASSKTRDTQYF.

This clonotype appeared a few times. This CDR3 reads CASSYSRDSLYF. DNA for the CDR3: TGTGCCAGCAGTTACTCGAGGGACTCCCTGTACTTC. This chain links TRBV6-5 with TRBJ2-5; weak D call: TRBD2 (6 bases). Germline values: CDR1 MNHEY, CDR2 SVGAGI. Trimming removed 0 bases from V and 13 bases from J, with 12 bases in between. The CDR3 loop spans 12 amino acids.

This clonotype came up a few times. The chain joins TRBV20-1 to TRBJ2-1, with D perhaps TRBD2 (5 bases). Trimming shortened V by 2 bases and J by 0 bases, and 14 bases separated the two germline ends. Germline loops: CDR1 DFQATT, CDR2 SNEGSKA (reference sequence). The CDR3 covers 16 residues. For the CDR3, the DNA is TGCAGTGCTAGATGGGCGGGTGCGACCTCCTACAATGAGCAGTTCTTC. Protein product: CSARWAGATSYNEQFF.

This clonotype was observed a handful of times. V and J are TRBV11-3 and TRBJ2-3; 8 bases line up with TRBD1. The CDR3 loop spans 15 amino acids. CDR1 and CDR2 from the germline V gene are SGHNT and YENEEA. V lost 6 bases to trimming and J lost 5 bases; unmatched junction nucleotides: 10. The CDR3 is CASRSEQGAGDTQYF. For the CDR3, the DNA is TGTGCCAGCAGATCGGAGCAGGGGGCTGGAGATACGCAGTATTTT. Combining the CDR3 with reference TRBV11-3 and TRBJ2-3 gives the whole variable domain EAGVVQSPRYKIIEKKQPVAFWCNPISGHNTLYWYLQNLGQGPELLIRYENEEAVDDSQLPKDRFSAERLKGVDSTLKIQPAELGDSAVYLCASRSEQGAGDTQYFGPGTRLTVL.

This clonotype was detected only a few times. The chain combines TRBV7-9 with TRBJ2-7; 8 bases are a match to TRBD1. CDR3 size: 13 residues. CDR1 is SEHNR and CDR2 is FQNEAQ in the germline V gene (reference sequence). With V trimmed by 1 base and J by 6 bases, 2 bases remained unmatched. CDR3 region: CASSLGGTGEQYF. The DNA for the CDR3 is TGTGCCAGCAGCTTAGGAGGGACAGGCGAGCAGTACTTC.

This clonotype came up a few times. The rearrangement links TRBV6-5 to TRBJ2-5; a weak D match, TRBD1 (6 bases). V was trimmed by 4 bases and J by 3 bases, leaving 12 bases between them. CDR3 length equals 14 residues. Per germline, CDR1 MNHEY and CDR2 SVGAGI. The CDR3 sequence: CASSSPEGEETQYF. CDR3 sequence (DNA): TGTGCCAGCAGTTCCCCTGAGGGGGAAGAGACCCAGTACTTC.

The chain employs TRBV24-1 and TRBJ2-7, with 9 bases identical to TRBD2. The V gene end was trimmed by 4 bases and the J gene end by 3 bases; junction bases not matched to a gene: 6. The CDR3 sequence is 15 residues long. The germline CDR1 and CDR2 sequences are KGHDR and SFDVKD. This chain's CDR3 is CATSDPAGGRYEQYF. CDR3 bases: TGTGCCACCAGTGACCCAGCGGGAGGCCGCTACGAGCAGTACTTC.

CDR3 sequence (DNA): TGTGCCAGCAGCTTAATCGGTTCAGGCCCAAACACTGAAGCTTTCTTT. This encodes CASSLIGSGPNTEAFF. V usage is TRBV7-3 and J usage is TRBJ1-1, with D unclear. The germline CDR1 and CDR2 sequences are SGHTA and FQGTGA. V was shortened by 1 base and J by 2 bases, with 14 bases between the two germline ends. The CDR3 is 16 residues long.

The chain uses TRBV7-2 and TRBJ2-3; D ambiguous. Trimming stripped 1 base from V and 6 bases from J, with 14 bases between. Per germline, CDR1 SGHTA and CDR2 FQGNSA. The length of the CDR3 is 15 residues. CDR3 DNA sequence: TGTGCCAGCAGCTTAGTAGAGTTAGCCGGTGATACGCAGTATTTT. It specifies CASSLVELAGDTQYF.

This clonotype was detected only a few times. V and J are TRBV30 and TRBJ1-1; possibly TRBD1 for D (6 bases). Germline lookup yields CDR1 GTSNPN and CDR2 SVGIG (reference sequence). Trimming removed 0 bases at V and 5 bases at J, with 13 bases between. This CDR3 comprises 14 residues. In DNA form, the CDR3 reads TGTGCCTGGAGTGTTTACAGAGGGGGAACTGAAGCTTTCTTT. Protein sequence: CAWSVYRGGTEAFF.

The J gene is TRBJ1-1, the V gene TRBV6-5, with TRBD1 identical over 7 bases. V dropped 1 base and J dropped 1; count of bases not matched to a gene: 6. The CDR3 extends over 16 amino acids. The germline CDR1 and CDR2 sequences are MNHEY and SVGAGI. The CDR3 region is CASSYFRAGGNTEAFF. The CDR3, as DNA: TGTGCCAGCAGTTACTTCCGGGCAGGGGGGAACACTGAAGCTTTCTTT.

This clonotype has more than one count but fewer than ten. The chain couples TRBV5-1 to TRBJ1-1; D unresolved. Germline assignment: CDR1 SGHRS and CDR2 YFSETQ. CDR3 size: 17 residues. Trimming took 0 bases from V and 1 from J, leaving 16 bases between them. This CDR3 reads CASSLGGSTEENTEAFF. In nucleotides, the CDR3 is TGCGCCAGCAGCTTGGGTGGGTCGACGGAAGAGAACACTGAAGCTTTCTTT.

This clonotype was observed a few times. The chain employs TRBV7-2 and TRBJ2-1; D not certain. Germline V gene sequence: CDR1 SGHTA, CDR2 FQGNSA. The CDR3 runs to 15 residues. Trimming removed 5 bases at V and 0 bases at J, with 11 bases between. The chain's CDR3 is CASSQEGFSYNEQFF. For the CDR3, the DNA is TGTGCCAGCAGCCAGGAAGGGTTCTCCTACAATGAGCAGTTCTTC.

This chain links TRBV6-5 with TRBJ1-6; 9 bases map to TRBD1. CDR1 and CDR2 (germline): MNHEY, SVGAGI. The junction had 5 bases not matched to a gene; V was cut back by 8 bases and J by 6 bases. This CDR3 has 14 residues. Here the CDR3 reads CASRPDRGNSPLHF. CDR3 bases: TGTGCCAGCCGACCGGACAGGGGTAATTCACCCCTCCACTTT.

The genes are TRBV3-1 and TRBJ2-5; D unresolved. With 1 base removed from V and 1 base from J, the gap between germline ends came to 7 bases. The CDR3 is 14 residues long. Germline V gives CDR1 LGHDT, CDR2 YNNKEL (reference sequence). The CDR3 nucleotides read TGTGCCAGCAGCCAAGTCGGGTCCCAAGAGACCCAGTACTTC. As protein: CASSQVGSQETQYF.

This clonotype was found a few times. The chain joins TRBV5-5 to TRBJ2-7; D not certain. The germline CDR1 and CDR2 sequences are SGHKS and YYEKEE (reference sequence). Between the trimmed V and J ends, which lost 3 bases and 3 bases, there was a span of 13 bases. The length of the CDR3 is 14 residues. DNA of the CDR3: TGTGCCAGCAGCTCCACTCGGTACGGCTACGAGCAGTACTTC. It translates to CASSSTRYGYEQYF.